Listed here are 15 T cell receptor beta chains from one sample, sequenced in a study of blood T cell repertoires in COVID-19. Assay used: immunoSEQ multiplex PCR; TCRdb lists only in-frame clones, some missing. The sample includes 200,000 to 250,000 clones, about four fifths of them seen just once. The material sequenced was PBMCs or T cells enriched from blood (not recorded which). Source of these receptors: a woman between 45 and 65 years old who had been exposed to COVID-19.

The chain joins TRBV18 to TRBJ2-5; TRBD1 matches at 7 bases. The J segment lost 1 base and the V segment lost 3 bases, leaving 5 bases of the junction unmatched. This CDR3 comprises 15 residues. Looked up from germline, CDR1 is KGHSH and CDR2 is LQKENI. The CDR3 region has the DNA TGTGCCAGCTCACCGTACAGGGGAGCCCAAGAGACCCAGTACTTC. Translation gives CASSPYRGAQETQYF.

CDR3 sequence (DNA): TGTGCCAGCAGCTTCGGACACGGATTACCACATCAGCCCCAGCATTTT. This sequence encodes CASSFGHGLPHQPQHF. The chain combines TRBV28 with TRBJ1-5, with a tentative D call TRBD1 (5 bases). This CDR3 comprises 16 residues. Germline CDR1 is MDHEN and CDR2 is SYDVKM. V was shortened by 6 bases and J by 5 bases, with 20 bases between the two germline ends.

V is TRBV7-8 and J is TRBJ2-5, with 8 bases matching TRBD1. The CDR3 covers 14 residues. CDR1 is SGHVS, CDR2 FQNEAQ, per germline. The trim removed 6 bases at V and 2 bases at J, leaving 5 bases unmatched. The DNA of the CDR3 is TGTGCCAGCAGTTTGGACAGGGCGCAAGAGACCCAGTACTTC. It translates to CASSLDRAQETQYF. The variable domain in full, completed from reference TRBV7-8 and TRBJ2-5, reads GAGVSQSPRYKVAKRGQDVALRCDPISGHVSLFWYQQALGQGPEFLTYFQNEAQLDKSGLPSDRFFAERPEGSVSTLKIQRTQQEDSAVYLCASSLDRAQETQYFGPGTRLLVL.

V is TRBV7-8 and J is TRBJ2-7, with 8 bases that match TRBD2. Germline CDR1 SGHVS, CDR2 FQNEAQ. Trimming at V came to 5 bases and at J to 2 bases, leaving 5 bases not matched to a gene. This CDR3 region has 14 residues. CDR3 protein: CASSRAGAPYEQYF. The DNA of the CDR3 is TGTGCCAGCAGCCGAGCGGGGGCCCCCTACGAGCAGTACTTC.

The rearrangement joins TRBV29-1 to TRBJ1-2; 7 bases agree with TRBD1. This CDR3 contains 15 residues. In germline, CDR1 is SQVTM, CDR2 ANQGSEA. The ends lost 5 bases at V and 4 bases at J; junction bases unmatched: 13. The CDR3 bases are TGCAGCGTTCATATATACAGGGGAAAGGGCTATGGCTACACCTTC. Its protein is CSVHIYRGKGYGYTF.

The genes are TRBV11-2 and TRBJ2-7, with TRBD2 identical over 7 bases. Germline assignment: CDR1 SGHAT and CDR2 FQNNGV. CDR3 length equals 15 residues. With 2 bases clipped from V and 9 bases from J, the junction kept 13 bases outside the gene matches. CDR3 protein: CASSLNKGPPGGQYF. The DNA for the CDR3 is TGTGCCAGCAGCTTAAACAAGGGACCGCCGGGAGGGCAGTACTTC.

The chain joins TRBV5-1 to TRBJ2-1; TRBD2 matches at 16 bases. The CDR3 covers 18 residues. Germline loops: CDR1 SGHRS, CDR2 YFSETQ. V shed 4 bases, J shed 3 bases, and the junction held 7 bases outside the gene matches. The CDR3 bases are TGCGCCAGCAGCCCCCAAGGGACTAGCGGGGGGGACTACAATGAGCAGTTCTTC. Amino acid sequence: CASSPQGTSGGDYNEQFF.

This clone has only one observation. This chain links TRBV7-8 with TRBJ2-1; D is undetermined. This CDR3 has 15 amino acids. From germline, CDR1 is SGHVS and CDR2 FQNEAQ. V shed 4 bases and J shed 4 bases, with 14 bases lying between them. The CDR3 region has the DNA TGTGCCAGCAGCTCCCTATACTCACTATACAATGAGCAGTTCTTC. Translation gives CASSSLYSLYNEQFF.

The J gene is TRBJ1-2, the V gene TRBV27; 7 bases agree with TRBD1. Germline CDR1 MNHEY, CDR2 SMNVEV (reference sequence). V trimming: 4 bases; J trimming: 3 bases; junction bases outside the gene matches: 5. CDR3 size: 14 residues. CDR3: CASSYRQGDYGYTF. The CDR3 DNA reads TGTGCCAGCAGTTACCGACAGGGCGACTATGGCTACACCTTC.

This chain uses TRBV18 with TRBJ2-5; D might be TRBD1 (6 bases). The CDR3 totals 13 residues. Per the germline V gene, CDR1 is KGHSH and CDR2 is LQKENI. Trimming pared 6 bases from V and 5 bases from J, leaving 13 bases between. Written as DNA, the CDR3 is TGTGCCAGCTCGGAACAGGGTGGGGAGACCCAGTACTTC. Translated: CASSEQGGETQYF.

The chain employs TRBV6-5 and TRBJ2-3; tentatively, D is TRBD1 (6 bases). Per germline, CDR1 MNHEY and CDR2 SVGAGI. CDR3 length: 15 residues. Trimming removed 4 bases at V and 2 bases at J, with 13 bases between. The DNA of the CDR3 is TGTGCCAGCAGTTCACAGGGTCCCCTCACAGATACGCAGTATTTT. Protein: CASSSQGPLTDTQYF.

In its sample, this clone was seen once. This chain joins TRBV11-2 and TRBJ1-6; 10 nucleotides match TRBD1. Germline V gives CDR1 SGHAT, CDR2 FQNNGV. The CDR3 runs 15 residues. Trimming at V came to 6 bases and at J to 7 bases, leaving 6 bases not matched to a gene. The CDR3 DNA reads TGTGCCAGCAGAAAGGGACAGGGGATAAATTCACCCCTCCACTTT. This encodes CASRKGQGINSPLHF.

CDR3 DNA sequence: TGTGCCAGCAAACCTGGGCTCCCGAACACTGAAGCTTTCTTT. It codes for CASKPGLPNTEAFF. The gene calls are TRBV28 and TRBJ1-1; D remains ambiguous. The CDR3 covers 14 residues. Trimming removed 7 bases at V and 1 base at J, with 13 bases between. The germline CDR1 and CDR2 sequences are MDHEN and SYDVKM.

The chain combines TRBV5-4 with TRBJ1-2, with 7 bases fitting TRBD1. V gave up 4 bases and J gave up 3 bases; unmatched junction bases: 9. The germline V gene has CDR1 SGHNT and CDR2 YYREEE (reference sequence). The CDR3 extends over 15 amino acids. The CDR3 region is CASSPISTGDYGYTF. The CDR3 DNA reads TGTGCCAGCAGCCCAATTTCCACAGGGGACTATGGCTACACCTTC.

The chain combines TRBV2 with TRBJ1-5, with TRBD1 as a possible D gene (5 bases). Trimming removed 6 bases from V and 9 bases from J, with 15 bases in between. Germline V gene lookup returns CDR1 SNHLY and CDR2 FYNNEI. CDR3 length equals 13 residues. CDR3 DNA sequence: TGTGCCAGCAGAACCGACACGGGGGGGCCCCAGCATTTT. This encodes CASRTDTGGPQHF.